Below, 2 T cell receptor beta chains from the same sample are listed, as sequenced in a study of T cell responses to AZD1222 COVID-19 vaccine. Here immunoSEQ multiplex PCR was the method, and the copy in TCRdb shows in-frame clones only, minus some. Altogether around 130,000 clones are present, 91% being singletons, with the ten largest covering approximately 3%. The starting material was peripheral blood, obtained on day 0 of AZD1222 vaccination. These receptors were obtained from an adult in good health.

The V call is TRBV7-2, the J call TRBJ1-2; D remains unclear. V lost 0 bases and J 5 bases, leaving 4 bases between the germline ends. The CDR3 has 12 residues. Germline V gives CDR1 SGHTA, CDR2 FQGNSA. CDR3 residues: CASSLAAYGYTF. CDR3 nucleotide sequence: TGTGCCAGCAGCTTAGCAGCGTATGGCTACACCTTC.

The CDR3 reads CASSRSYEQYF. The DNA for the CDR3 is TGTGCCAGCAGCCGATCCTACGAGCAGTACTTC. The rearrangement joins TRBV6-2 or TRBV6-3 to TRBJ2-7; D is undetermined. This CDR3 comprises 11 residues. Germline V lookup: CDR1 MNHEY, CDR2 SVGEGT. V dropped 6 bases and J dropped 1 base, with 4 bases sitting between them.